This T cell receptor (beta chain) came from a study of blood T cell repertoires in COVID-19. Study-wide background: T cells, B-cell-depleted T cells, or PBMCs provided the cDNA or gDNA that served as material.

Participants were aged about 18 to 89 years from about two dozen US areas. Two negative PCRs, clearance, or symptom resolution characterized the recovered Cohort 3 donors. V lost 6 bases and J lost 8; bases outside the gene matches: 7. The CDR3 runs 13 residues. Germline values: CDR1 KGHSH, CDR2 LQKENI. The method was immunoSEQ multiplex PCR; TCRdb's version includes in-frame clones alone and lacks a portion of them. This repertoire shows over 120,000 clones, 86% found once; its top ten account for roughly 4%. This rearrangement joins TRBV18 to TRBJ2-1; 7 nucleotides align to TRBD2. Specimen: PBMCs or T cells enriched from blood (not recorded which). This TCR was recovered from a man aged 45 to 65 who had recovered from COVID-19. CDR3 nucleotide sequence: TGTGCCAGCTCTCGCGGGAGTAACGATGAGCAGTTCTTC. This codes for CASSRGSNDEQFF.